These 9 T cell receptor beta chains share one sample of origin, sequenced in a study of blood T cell repertoires in COVID-19. Generated by immunoSEQ multiplex PCR, the TCRdb table keeps only in-frame clones and is missing some. The repertoire holds around 70,000 clones, with approximately 86% as singletons. Sequencing was carried out using peripheral blood. Receptors originate from a man aged 60 to 75 with acute or convalescent COVID-19.

This clone turned up a few times. The chain has TRBV11-3 and TRBJ1-6, with D uncertain. The germline V and J ends were trimmed by 3 bases and 10 bases, with 13 bases remaining between them. The CDR3 is 14 residues long. Looked up from germline, CDR1 is SGHNT and CDR2 is YENEEA. CDR3 in amino acids: CASSFGQRGSPLHF. For the CDR3, the DNA is TGTGCCAGCAGCTTCGGCCAACGGGGATCACCCCTCCACTTT.

This clone was picked up a small number of times. The chain links TRBV5-5 to TRBJ1-2; possible D gene TRBD1, 5 bases. There are 13 residues in the CDR3. Germline CDR1 SGHKS, CDR2 YYEKEE (reference sequence). Trimming left V 0 bases short and J 7 bases short, with 10 bases between. The CDR3 nucleotides are TGTGCCAGCAGCTTGGCTCGGGGGGGTGGCTACACCTTC. Encoded protein: CASSLARGGGYTF.

This clone was seen a handful of times. J is TRBJ2-3 and V is TRBV24-1, with TRBD1 matching 11 bases. The germline V gene has CDR1 KGHDR and CDR2 SFDVKD. The CDR3 sequence is 16 residues long. V trimming: 3 bases; J trimming: 4 bases; junction bases outside the gene matches: 5. DNA for the CDR3: TGTGCCACCAGTGATCCGGGACAGGGGGTCCCAGATACGCAGTATTTT. It codes for CATSDPGQGVPDTQYF.

The V gene is TRBV27, the J gene TRBJ1-1, with a tentative D call TRBD1 (6 bases). The V gene lost 2 bases and the J gene lost 6 bases, with 10 bases spanning the gap. Per germline, CDR1 MNHEY and CDR2 SMNVEV (reference sequence). The CDR3 consists of 13 residues. The CDR3 nucleotides read TGTGCCAGCAGTTTAGTGGGGGCGGCTGAAGCTTTCTTT. Its protein product is CASSLVGAAEAFF.

This chain joins TRBV5-1 and TRBJ1-1, with a possible D match to TRBD1 (6 bases). Germline CDR1 reads SGHRS; CDR2 reads YFSETQ. The V end lost 3 bases, the J end lost 2 bases, and 14 bases lay between the germline ends. This CDR3 has 15 residues. The CDR3 region has the DNA TGCGCCAGCAGCTCTGCGGGGGCCGGCAACACTGAAGCTTTCTTT. Its protein product is CASSSAGAGNTEAFF.

The rearrangement joins TRBV7-9 to TRBJ2-7, with 7 bases that match TRBD1. Per the germline V gene, CDR1 is SEHNR and CDR2 is FQNEAQ (reference sequence). V was pared by 1 base and J by 6 bases, with 9 bases of the junction left unmatched. The CDR3 is made up of 15 amino acids. The CDR3 DNA reads as TGTGCCAGCAGCTTAGAGGGGACAGTTTTAGGCGAGCAGTACTTC. Translated, it gives CASSLEGTVLGEQYF.

The chain uses TRBV10-3 and TRBJ1-1; 9 bases map to TRBD1. Trimming at V came to 5 bases and at J to 1 base, leaving 2 bases not matched to a gene. CDR1 is ENHRY and CDR2 is SYGVKD in the germline V gene. The CDR3 has 14 residues. CDR3 sequence reads: CAISWDRANTEAFF. CDR3 coding DNA: TGTGCCATCAGTTGGGACAGGGCGAACACTGAAGCTTTCTTT.

The chain uses TRBV30 and TRBJ2-5; 10 bases match TRBD2. The CDR3 totals 17 residues. J lost 1 base, V lost 0 bases, and 8 bases had no gene match. Germline V gives CDR1 GTSNPN, CDR2 SVGIG (reference sequence). The CDR3 reads CAWSVGTSATLQETQYF. DNA for the CDR3: TGTGCCTGGAGTGTGGGGACTAGCGCGACCCTCCAAGAGACCCAGTACTTC.

V gene TRBV15 combines with J gene TRBJ1-5; D might be TRBD1 (5 bases). The CDR3 extends over 15 amino acids. CDR1 is LNHNV, CDR2 YYDKDF, per germline (reference sequence). Trimming cost V 0 bases and J 7 bases, with 13 bases left between them. CDR3 sequence reads: CATSRDGRVEQPQHF. In DNA, the CDR3 is TGTGCCACCAGCAGAGATGGCAGGGTAGAGCAGCCCCAGCATTTT.